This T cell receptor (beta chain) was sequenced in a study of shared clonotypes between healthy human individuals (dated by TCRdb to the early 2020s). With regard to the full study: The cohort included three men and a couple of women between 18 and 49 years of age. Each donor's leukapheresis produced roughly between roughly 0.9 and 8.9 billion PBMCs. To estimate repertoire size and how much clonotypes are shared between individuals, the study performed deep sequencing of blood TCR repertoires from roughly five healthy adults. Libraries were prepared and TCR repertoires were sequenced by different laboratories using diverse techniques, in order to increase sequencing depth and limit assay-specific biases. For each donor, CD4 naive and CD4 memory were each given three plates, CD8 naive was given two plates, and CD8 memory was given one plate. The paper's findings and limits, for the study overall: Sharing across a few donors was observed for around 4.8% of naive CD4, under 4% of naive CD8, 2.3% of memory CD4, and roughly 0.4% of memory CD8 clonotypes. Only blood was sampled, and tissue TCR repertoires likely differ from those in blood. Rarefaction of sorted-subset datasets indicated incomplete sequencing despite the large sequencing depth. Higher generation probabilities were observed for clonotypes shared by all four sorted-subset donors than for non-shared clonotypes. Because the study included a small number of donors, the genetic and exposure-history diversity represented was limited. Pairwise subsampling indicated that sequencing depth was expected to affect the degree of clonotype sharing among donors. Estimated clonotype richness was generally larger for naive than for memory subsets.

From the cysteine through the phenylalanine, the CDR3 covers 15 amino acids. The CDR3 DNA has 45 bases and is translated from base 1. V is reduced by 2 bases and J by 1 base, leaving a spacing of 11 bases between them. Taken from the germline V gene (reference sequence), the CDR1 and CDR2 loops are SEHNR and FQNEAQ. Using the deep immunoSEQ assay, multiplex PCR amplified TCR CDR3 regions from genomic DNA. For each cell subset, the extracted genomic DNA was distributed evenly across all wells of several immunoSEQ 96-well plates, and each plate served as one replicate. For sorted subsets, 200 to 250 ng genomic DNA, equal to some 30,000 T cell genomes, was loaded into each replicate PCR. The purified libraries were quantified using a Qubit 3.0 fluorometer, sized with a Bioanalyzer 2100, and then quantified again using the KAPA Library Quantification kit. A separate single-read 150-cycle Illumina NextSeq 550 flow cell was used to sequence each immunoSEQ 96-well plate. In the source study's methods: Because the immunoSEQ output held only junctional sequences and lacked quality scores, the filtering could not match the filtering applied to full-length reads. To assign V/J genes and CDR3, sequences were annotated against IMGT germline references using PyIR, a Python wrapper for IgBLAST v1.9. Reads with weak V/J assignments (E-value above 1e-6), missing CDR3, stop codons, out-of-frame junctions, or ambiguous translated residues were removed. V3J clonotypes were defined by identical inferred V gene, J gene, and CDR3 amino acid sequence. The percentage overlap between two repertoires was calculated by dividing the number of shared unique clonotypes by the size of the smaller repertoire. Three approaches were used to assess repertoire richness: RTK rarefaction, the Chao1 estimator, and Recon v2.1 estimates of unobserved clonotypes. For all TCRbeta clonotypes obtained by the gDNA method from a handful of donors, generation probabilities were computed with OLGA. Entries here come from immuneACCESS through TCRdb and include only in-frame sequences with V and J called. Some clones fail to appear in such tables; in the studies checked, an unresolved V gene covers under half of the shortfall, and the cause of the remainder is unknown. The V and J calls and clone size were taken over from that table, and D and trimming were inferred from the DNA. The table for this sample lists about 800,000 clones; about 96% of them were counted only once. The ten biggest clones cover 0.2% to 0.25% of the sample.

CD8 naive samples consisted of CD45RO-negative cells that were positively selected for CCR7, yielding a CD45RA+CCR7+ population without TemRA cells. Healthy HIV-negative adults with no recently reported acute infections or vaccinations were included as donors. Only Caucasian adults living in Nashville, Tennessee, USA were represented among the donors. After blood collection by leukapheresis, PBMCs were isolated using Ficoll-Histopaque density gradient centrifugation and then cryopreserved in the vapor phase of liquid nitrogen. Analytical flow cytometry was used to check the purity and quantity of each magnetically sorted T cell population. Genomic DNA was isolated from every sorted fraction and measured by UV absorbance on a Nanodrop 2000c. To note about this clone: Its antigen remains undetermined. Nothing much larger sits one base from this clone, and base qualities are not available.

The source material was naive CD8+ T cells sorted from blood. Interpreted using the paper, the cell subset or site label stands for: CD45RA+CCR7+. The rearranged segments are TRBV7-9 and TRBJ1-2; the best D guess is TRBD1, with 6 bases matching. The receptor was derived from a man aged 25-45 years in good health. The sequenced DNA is TGTGCCAGCAGCTTAACAGGGACACTTAACTATGGCTACACCTTC. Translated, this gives CASSLTGTLNYGYTF.